Shown below are 5 T cell receptor beta chains from a single sample sequenced in a study of CD8 T cells in cerebrospinal fluid in Alzheimer's disease. TCRdb re-called the 10x single-cell sequencing reads and gives one entry per CDR3 protein, without DNA. In all, the sample yields about 1,500 distinct CDR3 sequences. Sequencing was done on a sample of cerebrospinal fluid. These receptors all come from a human donor in good health.

By frequency, this clonotype registers medium-sized. This rearrangement joins TRBV4-2 to TRBJ2-1; with no DNA, the TCRdb D assignment of TRBD2 cannot be verified. The CDR3 extends over 17 amino acids. CDR1 is LGHNA, CDR2 YNFKEQ, per germline. The CDR3 sequence: CASSPKYRDFSYNEQFF.

This clonotype is called large based on its frequency. V is TRBV2 and J is TRBJ2-2; with no DNA, the TCRdb D assignment of TRBD1 cannot be verified. CDR3 length: 16 amino acids. Germline CDR1 and CDR2: SNHLY and FYNNEI. This CDR3 reads CASSGSGQRNTGELFF.

This clonotype is medium-sized by frequency. The chain employs TRBV3-1 and TRBJ1-3; with no DNA, the TCRdb D assignment of TRBD1 cannot be verified. Germline CDR1 and CDR2: LGHDT and YNNKEL (reference sequence). This CDR3 has 16 residues. The CDR3: CASSPHTRGQGNTIYF.

This clonotype ranks as large in terms of frequency. The V gene is TRBV5-1, the J gene TRBJ1-5. Germline-derived CDR1 and CDR2 are SGHRS and YFSETQ. This CDR3 spans 13 amino acids. This CDR3 is CASSVEPNQPQHF.

According to its frequency, this clonotype is medium-sized (0.01 to 0.1%). This chain links TRBV7-9 with TRBJ1-6. Germline values: CDR1 SEHNR, CDR2 FQNEAQ (reference sequence). The CDR3 spans 12 residues. CDR3 residues: CASSPVMGTLHF.